Below are 15 T cell receptor beta chains sequenced from a single sample in a study of human T cells and chemical hapten exposure. From the RACE reads, TCRdb called clonotypes with MiXCR, one entry per CDR3 protein. The sample contains some 89,000 distinct CDR3 sequences, roughly 10% of which appear only once. Time point indicated: patch test 2, 6 weeks after DPC sensitization. Treatment described: therapeutic diphenylcyclopropenone sensitization with weekly scalp DPC. The specimen was whole blood, collected in connection with sensitization to the hapten diphenylcyclopropenone (DPC). The receptors derive from a woman aged 30 to 39 with alopecia areata. Some clones in this sample may be carry-over from other donors' samples.

This clonotype was counted between two and nine times. The chain's CDR3 is CASSSGDRGAFF. The CDR3 coding sequence is TGTGCCAGCAGTTCTGGCGACAGGGGAGCTTTCTTT. The V and J genes are TRBV12-3 or TRBV12-4 and TRBJ1-1; TRBD1 agrees at 8 bases. J gave up 10 bases and V 4 bases, and 5 bases lay outside the gene matches. There are 12 residues in the CDR3.

The rearrangement links TRBV6-2 or TRBV6-3 to TRBJ2-2; D ambiguous. Germline lookup yields CDR1 MNHEY and CDR2 SVGEGT. There are 13 residues in the CDR3. V was pared by 2 bases and J by 5 bases, with 6 bases between. The CDR3 protein is CASSYLSTGELFF. The CDR3, as DNA: TGTGCCAGCAGTTACCTCTCAACCGGGGAGCTGTTTTTT.

The table lists this clonotype with many counts. J is TRBJ1-5 and V is TRBV30; unclear D gene. V dropped 3 bases and J dropped 2 bases, with 8 bases sitting between them. This CDR3 spans 13 amino acids. CDR1 GTSNPN and CDR2 SVGIG come from the germline V gene (reference sequence). The CDR3 sequence is CAWSGNGNQPQHF. The DNA for the CDR3 is TGTGCCTGGAGCGGAAACGGCAATCAGCCCCAGCATTTT.

Written as DNA, the CDR3 is TGTGCCAGCAGTTCGTCTAGCGAGGGAGAGACCCAGTACTTC. Translation gives CASSSSSEGETQYF. The V and J genes are TRBV6-2 or TRBV6-3 and TRBJ2-5; D possibly corresponds to TRBD2 (6 bases). CDR3 size: 14 residues. V was clipped by 4 bases and J by 4 bases, with 13 bases between them. Germline assignment: CDR1 MNHEY and CDR2 SVGEGT.

This clonotype was seen ten or more times. CDR3 in amino acids: CASSQSTVNSGNTIYF. CDR3 sequence (DNA): TGTGCCAGCTCACAGTCTACTGTCAACTCTGGAAACACCATATATTTT. V and J are TRBV18 and TRBJ1-3; D is undetermined. The CDR3 runs 16 residues. CDR1 is KGHSH and CDR2 is LQKENI in the germline V gene. Between the trimmed V and J ends, which lost 4 bases and 0 bases, there was a span of 13 bases.

There are many counts of this clonotype. The chain carries TRBV29-1 and TRBJ2-1, with a weak D call TRBD2 (6 bases). Looked up from germline, CDR1 is SQVTM and CDR2 is ANQGSEA. This CDR3 is 15 amino acids long. V lost 1 base and J lost 2, with 12 bases in between. This CDR3 is CSVEGVIAAYNEQFF. The CDR3 DNA sequence: TGCAGCGTTGAAGGCGTGATAGCGGCCTACAATGAGCAGTTCTTC.

The table lists this clonotype with a few counts. V usage is TRBV5-6 and J usage is TRBJ2-7; D call uncertain. Germline values: CDR1 SGHDT, CDR2 YYEEEE. The CDR3 totals 13 residues. V gave up 0 bases and J gave up 0 bases, with 4 bases separating them. CDR3 coding DNA: TGTGCCAGCAGCTTGGCTAACTCCTACGAGCAGTACTTC. It specifies CASSLANSYEQYF.

This clonotype was seen repeatedly, ten times or more. The chain combines TRBV6-5 with TRBJ1-2, with D unclear. The CDR3 has 11 residues. V was pared by 6 bases and J by 7 bases, with 9 bases between. Germline assignment: CDR1 MNHEY and CDR2 SVGAGI. The CDR3 protein is CASRGVSGYTF. The CDR3 coding sequence is TGTGCCAGCAGGGGAGTTTCTGGCTACACCTTC.

Many counts were recorded for this clonotype. The chain combines TRBV6-4 with TRBJ2-3, with D perhaps matching TRBD2 (6 bases). Germline lookup yields CDR1 MRHNA and CDR2 SNTAGT. The CDR3 has 13 residues. The V and J ends lost 5 bases and 0 bases respectively, with 6 bases between them. CDR3 sequence reads: CASSSGSTDTQYF. As DNA, the CDR3 is TGTGCCAGCAGTAGCGGGAGCACAGATACGCAGTATTTT.

J is TRBJ2-7 and V is TRBV4-3, with a tentative D call TRBD1 (5 bases). V was shortened by 3 bases and J by 7 bases, with 13 bases between the two germline ends. This CDR3 comprises 13 residues. Germline V gene data show CDR1 as LGHNA and CDR2 as YSLEER. The CDR3 spells CASSHLRGYEQYF. The CDR3 bases are TGCGCCAGCAGCCACCTAAGGGGTTATGAGCAGTACTTC.

This clonotype was counted ten times or more. The rearrangement joins TRBV6-1 to TRBJ2-2; TRBD1 is a possible D gene (6 bases). The CDR3 is 15 amino acids. The germline V gene has CDR1 MNHNS and CDR2 SASEGT. Trimming cost V 5 bases and J 0 bases, with 10 bases left between them. CDR3 DNA sequence: TGTGCCAGCAGTCCGGGGACAACGAACACCGGGGAGCTGTTTTTT. Its translation is CASSPGTTNTGELFF.

This clonotype has at least ten counts. J is TRBJ1-6 and V is TRBV7-2; D gene unclear. V shed 4 bases and J shed 9 bases, with 13 bases lying between them. CDR1 SGHTA and CDR2 FQGNSA come from the germline V gene. The CDR3 covers 14 residues. CDR3 in DNA: TGTGCCAGCAGCTACTCACCCCCTCCTTCACCCCTCCACTTT. Translating gives CASSYSPPPSPLHF.

The chain employs TRBV5-1 and TRBJ2-1; the match to TRBD1 covers 8 bases. This CDR3 is 16 amino acids long. CDR1 SGHRS and CDR2 YFSETQ come from the germline V gene. Losses at the gene ends were 4 bases for V and 0 bases for J; bases not matched to a gene: 6. The CDR3 protein is CASSHGQGGSYNEQFF. The CDR3 DNA sequence: TGCGCCAGCAGCCACGGACAGGGCGGCTCCTACAATGAGCAGTTCTTC.

The chain joins TRBV19 to TRBJ2-3; D may correspond to TRBD1 or TRBD2 (6 bases each). V was clipped by 9 bases and J by 1 base, with 14 bases between them. The CDR3 length is 14 residues. Per the germline V gene, CDR1 is LNHDA and CDR2 is SQIVND (reference sequence). In DNA form, the CDR3 reads TGTGCCAGCGGCGAAAGGGGGGGCACAGATACGCAGTATTTT. This encodes CASGERGGTDTQYF.

This sequence joins TRBV4-1 and TRBJ1-5; no firm D call. Trimming pared 0 bases from V and 3 bases from J, leaving 9 bases between. Germline CDR1 MGHRA, CDR2 YSYEKL. The CDR3 sequence is 15 residues long. DNA of the CDR3: TGCGCCAGCAGCCAAGATCAACAGCCCAATCAGCCCCAGCATTTT. Its translation: CASSQDQQPNQPQHF.